What follows are 5 T cell receptor beta chains derived from one specimen sequenced in a study of shared clonotypes between healthy human individuals. This table comes from immunoSEQ multiplex PCR, and its TCRdb copy is limited to in-frame clones, with some not included. This table holds 950,000 to 1,300,000 clones, 65% to 75% found once. The sample was memory CD4+ T cells sorted from blood. Subset reported: CD45RA-negative fraction. These receptors were collected from a man younger than 30 in good health.

This chain links TRBV6-1 with TRBJ1-1; D possibly corresponds to TRBD1 (5 bases). Between the trimmed V and J ends, which lost 4 bases and 2 bases, there was a span of 11 bases. The CDR3 length is 14 residues. CDR1 and CDR2 from the germline V gene are MNHNS and SASEGT. CDR3 coding DNA: TGTGCCAGCAGTGTAACAGGAGGAAACACTGAAGCTTTCTTT. The encoded protein is CASSVTGGNTEAFF.

This clone was counted many times. The chain recombines TRBV5-6 with TRBJ1-2; D not resolved. The V gene's germline CDR1 is SGHDT and CDR2 YYEEEE. V was pared by 1 base and J by 4 bases, with 14 bases between. This CDR3 has 15 residues. The CDR3 protein is CASSLFEGGIYGYTF. CDR3 nucleotide sequence: TGTGCCAGCAGCTTGTTTGAAGGCGGCATCTATGGCTACACCTTC.

The chain is built from TRBV7-8 and TRBJ2-1; 7 positions agree with TRBD2. The CDR3 covers 18 residues. V lost 3 bases to trimming and J lost 0 bases; unmatched junction nucleotides: 11. Germline V lookup: CDR1 SGHVS, CDR2 FQNEAQ. CDR3 in DNA: TGTGCCAGCAGCTTGGCCCTTGCAGCGGGGAGCTCCTACAATGAGCAGTTCTTC. It codes for CASSLALAAGSSYNEQFF.

This clone was detected only a few times. This chain links TRBV10-3 with TRBJ2-1, with 10 nucleotides matching TRBD2. The ends lost 6 bases at V and 10 bases at J; junction bases unmatched: 3. Germline assignment: CDR1 ENHRY and CDR2 SYGVKD. The CDR3 extends over 12 amino acids. The CDR3 DNA reads as TGTGCCATCAGGGAGACTAGCGGGGAGCAGTTCTTC. It yields the protein CAIRETSGEQFF.

The rearrangement joins TRBV6-1 to TRBJ1-1; 8 nucleotides align to TRBD1. CDR3 size: 15 residues. With 2 bases clipped from V and 2 bases from J, the junction kept 4 bases outside the gene matches. Germline CDR1 and CDR2: MNHNS and SASEGT. The CDR3, as DNA: TGTGCCAGCAGTGAACCGGGACAGGTAAACACTGAAGCTTTCTTT. It is translated as CASSEPGQVNTEAFF.